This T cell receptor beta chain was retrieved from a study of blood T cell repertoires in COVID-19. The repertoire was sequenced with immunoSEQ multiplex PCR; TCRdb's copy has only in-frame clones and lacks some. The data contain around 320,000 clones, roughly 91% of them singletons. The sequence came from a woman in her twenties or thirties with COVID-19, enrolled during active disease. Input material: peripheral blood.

CDR3 in amino acids: CASSPHRLPVETQYF. CDR3 in DNA: TGTGCCAGTAGCCCGCACCGTCTCCCGGTCGAGACCCAGTACTTC. The V call is TRBV19, the J call TRBJ2-5; no clear D. The CDR3 is 15 amino acids. The germline V gene encodes CDR1 LNHDA and CDR2 SQIVND (reference sequence). V was pared by 6 bases and J by 5 bases, with 19 bases between.